This T cell receptor (beta chain) was captured in a study of immune evolution from preneoplasia to lung adenocarcinoma. Looked up from germline, CDR1 is SGHNT and CDR2 is YYREEE (reference sequence). Trimming cost V 0 bases and J 2 bases, with 6 bases left between them. The CDR3 covers 15 residues. Two lung cancer pathologists independently confirmed each histologic diagnosis. Premalignant or tumor cells were enriched by macro-dissection after pathologic assessment. Produced via immunoSEQ multiplex PCR; TCRdb's table is partial and in-frame only. The repertoire has more than 12,000 clones, 70% to 85% of them found once; the top ten carry almost 3%.

What was sequenced was FFPE minimally invasive lung adenocarcinoma tissue. The clonotype was recovered from a person aged 55 to 79 with lung adenocarcinoma. The chain links TRBV5-4 to TRBJ2-6, with D tentatively TRBD1 or TRBD2 (5 bases each). The CDR3 loop reads CASSLGGAGANVLTF. The CDR3 DNA follows: TGTGCCAGCAGCTTGGGAGGGGCTGGGGCCAACGTCCTGACTTTC.